This paragraph covers one T cell receptor beta chain sequence. Base qualities are not at hand, and no much larger clone is one base apart. The data belong to a study of graft-versus-host responses after intestinal transplantation (TCRdb year 2021). Describing the broader study: Recipients received multivisceral, liver-intestinal, or isolated intestinal transplants. Anti-thymocyte globulin induction was given to all recipients, followed by maintenance tacrolimus and steroids for two to three years. After intestinal transplantation, graft-versus-host and host-versus-graft alloreactive T cell clones in the graft, circulation and bone marrow were tracked using bulk TCR-beta CDR3 sequencing. To identify alloreactive clones, pre-transplant mixed lymphocyte reaction products were sequenced and then compared with unstimulated pre-transplant donor and recipient T cells. The cohort enrolled some 25 intestinal transplant recipients including one retransplant, and a few patients lacking pretransplant specimens were excluded. A peak of at least 4% donor T cells among recipient peripheral blood mononuclear cells was the definition used for donor T cell macrochimerism. Instead of going to the commercial service, samples from a few later patients were sequenced in-house on an Illumina MiSeq and processed with MiXCR. What the research found in general, with its limitations: High GvH to HvG T cell clonal ratios were observed in the allografts of patients with donor T cell macrochimerism. GvH clones were detected in recipient bone marrow, and some appeared earlier in ileal mucosa or blood, consistent with an intestinal mucosal origin. Early after transplant, declines in HvG clones were associated with peak levels of circulating GvH clones. The relatively low number and heterogeneity of intestinal transplant patients limited the conclusions.

What the time point label conveys for this sample: cells obtained before transplantation from donor or recipient. In mixed lymphocyte reactions, around 200,000 CFSE-labeled pre-transplant responders were plated with around 200,000 irradiated violet-dye-labeled stimulators and cultured for 5 to 6 days. Proliferating CD3+CD4+CFSE-low and CD3+CD8+CFSE-low responder cells were FACS-sorted on a BD Influx sorter after the mixed lymphocyte reaction. Libraries were made using the immunoSEQ multiplex PCR assay. For most patients, genomic DNA was isolated with the Qiagen DNeasy Blood and Tissue Kit and sent frozen to Adaptive Biotechnologies for TCR sequencing. For most patients, high-throughput TCR-beta CDR3 sequencing of genomic DNA was performed by Adaptive Biotechnologies. The study's own analysis went as follows. TCR sequencing data were retrieved from Adaptive's ImmunoSEQ software for around 20 patients, whereas three other patients were processed with MiXCR and VDJtools. CD4 versus CD8 sorting errors were corrected by removing sequences found in both subsets at a frequency ratio below 5:1. CDR3 nucleotide sequences shared between donor and recipient were removed because the origin of such sequences could not be assigned. Alloreactive clones required at least 2-fold expansion over unstimulated cells and minimum CFSE-low frequency of 0.002% (template counts) or 0.001% (read counts). Mappable clones were those detected in sequenced pre-transplant spleen, lymph node, or MLR CFSE-low populations of the donor or recipient. The cumulative frequency of alloreactive clones was calculated as a percentage of all sequences, weighted by copy number. TCRdb holds this immuneACCESS table with in-frame rearrangements only. Some clones are missing; in checked studies, unresolved V genes explain under half, and the rest has no known cause. The V and J calls and clone size were taken over from that table, and D and trimming were inferred from the DNA. Counted in this sample were several thousand clones; about a quarter of them appeared once. The ten most abundant clones make up about 4.2% of the sample.

CDR1 and CDR2 are read off the germline V gene as MNHEY and SVGAGI. Counted from cysteine to phenylalanine, this CDR3 has 12 amino acids. The sequence is cut down to CDR3 DNA, 36 bases in frame from base 1. V and J lose 3 bases and 7 bases, and a span of 6 bases separates them. The sample in question was alloreactive CD4+ T cells from a mixed lymphocyte reaction culture, obtained before intestinal transplant. The cell subset or site label corresponds to: CFSE-low proliferating T cells sorted from roughly six-day pre-transplant mixed lymphocyte reaction (GvH or HvG direction). The sequence was collected from a human patient who received an intestinal transplant. The sequence links TRBV6-5 to TRBJ2-2; the D gene assignment is ambiguous. The CDR3 reads CASSYSVGELFF. The sequence in DNA is TGTGCCAGCAGTTATTCGGTCGGGGAGCTGTTTTTT.